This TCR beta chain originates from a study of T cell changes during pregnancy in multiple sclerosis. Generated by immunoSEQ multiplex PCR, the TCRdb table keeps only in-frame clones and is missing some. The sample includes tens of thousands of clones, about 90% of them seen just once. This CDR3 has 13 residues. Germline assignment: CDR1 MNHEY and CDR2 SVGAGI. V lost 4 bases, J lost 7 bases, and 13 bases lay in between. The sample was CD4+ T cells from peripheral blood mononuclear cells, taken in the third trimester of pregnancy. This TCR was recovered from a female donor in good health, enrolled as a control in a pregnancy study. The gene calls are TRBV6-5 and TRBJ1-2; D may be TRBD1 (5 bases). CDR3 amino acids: CASSFGQGFGYTF. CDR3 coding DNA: TGTGCCAGCAGTTTTGGGCAGGGTTTTGGCTACACCTTC.